This T cell receptor (beta chain) is from a study of siplizumab effects on memory and regulatory T cells. Profiling relied on immunoSEQ multiplex PCR, and the TCRdb table lists in-frame clones only, not all of them. The sample holds approximately 100,000 clones, about 91% seen once. V shed 5 bases and J shed 2 bases, with 13 bases lying between them. Germline loops: CDR1 LNHDA, CDR2 SQIVND (reference sequence). The length of the CDR3 is 15 residues. The chain combines TRBV19 with TRBJ2-1, with D tentatively TRBD2 (6 bases). This sequence was found in a human donor in good health. The sequencing sample was made of Tregs sorted from blood. The chain's CDR3 is CASSVPSVPYNEQFF. The CDR3, as DNA: TGTGCCAGTAGTGTACCTAGCGTACCCTACAATGAGCAGTTCTTC.